The following is a T cell receptor (beta chain) sequence with its context. The antigen this receptor binds is unknown. One base away there is no much larger clone; base qualities are not given. The germline V gene gives CDR1 as MNHEY and CDR2 as SVGAGI. The CDR3 contains 15 residues, cysteine and phenylalanine counted. Here the CDR3 DNA is all that survives: 45 bases in frame from base 1. The junction shows trimming of 5 bases on V and 6 bases on J, and the gene matches do not reach 7 bases of it. This entry comes from a study of T cells in tumors and immune-related adverse events (dated by TCRdb to 2020 to 2022). Using the immunoSEQ assay, the TCR beta locus was amplified and sequenced, producing bulk TCR Vbeta CDR3 data. The authors processed their data as follows. CDR3s were excluded if they were non-productive, were shorter than 7 amino acids, or did not start with C or end with F/W. Analysis was restricted to specimens with at least 1000 reads, and clonotypes were defined at the amino acid level. To compute clonality, Pielou's evenness was subtracted from 1. Library sizes were equalized by abundance-weighted random subsampling with replacement, repeated 100 times to report 95% confidence intervals. The Morisita overlap index was used to quantify repertoire overlap, and for each specimen the top 40 clones were checked for overlap with the irAE. TCRdb re-hosts the immuneACCESS table, in-frame sequences only. Its copies lack some clones; in the studies checked, an unresolved V gene accounts for under half of them, and the cause for the rest is not known. The DNA gave D and trimming, while V, J and clone size come from that table. The sample includes about 11,000 clones, with under 95% observed a single time. The top ten constitute more than 1.4% of the sample.

In the paper's terms, the treatment or condition label means: nivolumab (PD-1 blockade) given before sampling. The DNeasy Blood and Tissue Kit was used to extract DNA from formalin-fixed paraffin-embedded specimens. The sequences come from lymph node tissue, collected from a patient treated with anti-PD-1 therapy. This TCR derives from a female donor with metastatic renal cell carcinoma. Recombination linked TRBV6-5 to TRBJ1-6, with TRBD1 matching 7 junction bases. The nucleotide sequence reads as follows: TGTGCCAGCAGTCATCGACAGGGAGCTAATTCACCCCTCCACTTT. This sequence encodes CASSHRQGANSPLHF.